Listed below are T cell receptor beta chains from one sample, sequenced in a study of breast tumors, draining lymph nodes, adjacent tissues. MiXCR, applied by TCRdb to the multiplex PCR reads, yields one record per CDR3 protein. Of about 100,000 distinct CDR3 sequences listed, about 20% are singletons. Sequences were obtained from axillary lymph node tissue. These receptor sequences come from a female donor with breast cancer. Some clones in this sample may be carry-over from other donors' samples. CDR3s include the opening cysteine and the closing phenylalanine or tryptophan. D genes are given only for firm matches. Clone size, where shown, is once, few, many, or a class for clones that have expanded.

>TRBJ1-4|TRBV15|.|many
TGTGCCACCAGCAGAGATGATTGGAAGTTCAATGAAAAACTGTTTTTT
CATSRDDWKFNEKLFF
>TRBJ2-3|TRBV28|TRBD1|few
TGTGCCACCACGACAGGGTTGCCAGATACGCAGTATTTT
CATTTGLPDTQYF
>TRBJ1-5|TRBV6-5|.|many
TGTGCCAGCAGCGCCGCGGGGGTTCAGCCCCAGCATTTT
CASSAAGVQPQHF
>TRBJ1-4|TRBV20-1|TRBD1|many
TGCAGTGCTTTACAGGGGGCAACTAATGAAAAACTGTTTTTT
CSALQGATNEKLFF
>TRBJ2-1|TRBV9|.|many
TGTGCCAGCAACCTGGGGGAGTCCTACAATGAGCAGTTCTTC
CASNLGESYNEQFF
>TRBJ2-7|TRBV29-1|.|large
TGCAGCGGAGTTCACGAGCAGTACTTC
CSGVHEQYF
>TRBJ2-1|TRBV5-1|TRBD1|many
TGCGCCAGCAGCCCGGGACAGGGGATCGCCAATGAGCAGTTCTTC
CASSPGQGIANEQFF
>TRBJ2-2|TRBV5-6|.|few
TGTGCCAGCAGCCTGAGTGAGACATCCTTCACCGGGGAGCTGTTTTTT
CASSLSETSFTGELFF
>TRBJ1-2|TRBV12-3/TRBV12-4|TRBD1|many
TGTGCCAGCAGTCCAACCGGGACAGGGGTATCATATGGCTACACCTTC
CASSPTGTGVSYGYTF
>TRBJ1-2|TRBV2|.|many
TGTGCCAGCAGCCCGGGGGGACGGCGACTCTATGGCTACACCTTC
CASSPGGRRLYGYTF
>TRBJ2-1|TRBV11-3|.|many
TGTGCCAGCAGCCACAATTACAATGAGCAGTTCTTC
CASSHNYNEQFF
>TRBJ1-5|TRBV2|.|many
TGTGCCAGCAGTGCCCCGGGACGGCCCCAGCCCCAGCATTTT
CASSAPGRPQPQHF
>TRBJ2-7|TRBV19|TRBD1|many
TGTGCCAGTAGTATATACTCGACAGGGACCTACGAGCAGTACTTC
CASSIYSTGTYEQYF
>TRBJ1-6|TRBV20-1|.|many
TGCAGTGCTAGAGGTTCAAGAAGGCGAGATTCACCCCTCCACTTT
CSARGSRRRDSPLHF
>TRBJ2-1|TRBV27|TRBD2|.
TGTGCCAGCAGTTTCGTCCGACTAGCGGGAGTGAATGAGCAGTTCTTC
CASSFVRLAGVNEQFF
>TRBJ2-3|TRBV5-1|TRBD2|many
TGCGCCAGCAGCACGCTAGCGGTCACAGATACGCAGTATTTT
CASSTLAVTDTQYF
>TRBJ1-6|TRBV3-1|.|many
TGTGCCAGCAGCCAAAAGAGCTCCTATAATTCACCCCTCCACTTT
CASSQKSSYNSPLHF
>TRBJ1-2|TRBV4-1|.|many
TGCGCCAGCAGCCAAGTTTGGCAGATGAACTATGGCTACACCTTC
CASSQVWQMNYGYTF
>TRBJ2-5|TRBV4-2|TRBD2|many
TGTGCCAGCAGCCAAGACCCAGCGGGGACCCAAGAGACCCAGTACTTC
CASSQDPAGTQETQYF
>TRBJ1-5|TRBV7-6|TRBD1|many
TGTGCCAGCAGCCCCGGGGCAGGGGGAAATCAGCCCCAGCATTTT
CASSPGAGGNQPQHF
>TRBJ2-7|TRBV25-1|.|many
TGTGCCAGCAGTGGAGGGGTCGAGCAGTACTTC
CASSGGVEQYF
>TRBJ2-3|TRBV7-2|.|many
TGTGCCAGCAGTCAAGGAGCAGGGTGGGGGACCACAGATACGCAGTATTTT
CASSQGAGWGTTDTQYF
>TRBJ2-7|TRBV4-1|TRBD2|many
TGCGCCAGCAGCCAAGCGGGACTAGCGGGAGCACGGTACGAGCAGTACTTC
CASSQAGLAGARYEQYF
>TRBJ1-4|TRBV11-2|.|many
TGTGCCAGCAGCTTAGGATATGAAAAACTGTTTTTT
CASSLGYEKLFF
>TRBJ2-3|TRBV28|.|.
TGTGCCAGCAGTTTTGTGGGATTCTCAGATACGCAGTATTTT
CASSFVGFSDTQYF
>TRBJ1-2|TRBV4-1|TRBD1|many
TGCGCCAGCACCCTCGGACAGGGCTGGGGCTACACCTTC
CASTLGQGWGYTF
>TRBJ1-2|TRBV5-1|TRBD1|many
TGCGCCAGCAGCTTGGGACAGGGATCTAACTATGGCTACACCTTC
CASSLGQGSNYGYTF
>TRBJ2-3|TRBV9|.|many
TGTGCCAGCAGCGTAACCCCACTCCCCACAGATACGCAGTATTTT
CASSVTPLPTDTQYF
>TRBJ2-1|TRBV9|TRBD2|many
TGTGCCAGCAGCGTAAGGCCACTAGCGGGGGGCCTTACCTACAATGAGCAGTTCTTC
CASSVRPLAGGLTYNEQFF
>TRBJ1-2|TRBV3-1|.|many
TGTGCCAGCAGCCAGACTACGTTAGGCTATGGCTACACCTTC
CASSQTTLGYGYTF
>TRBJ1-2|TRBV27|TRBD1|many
TGTGCCAGCAGACGGACAGGGGGGGTTGGTGGCTACACCTTC
CASRRTGGVGGYTF
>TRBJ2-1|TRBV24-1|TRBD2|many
TGTGCCACCAGTGCCCCCCGAGCTGGCGGGAGGGCCCATGAGCAGTTCTTC
CATSAPRAGGRAHEQFF
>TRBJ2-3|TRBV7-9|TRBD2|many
TGTGCCAGCAGCTTAGTTAGCGGGATGTCAGATACGCAGTATTTT
CASSLVSGMSDTQYF
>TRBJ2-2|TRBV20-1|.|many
TGCAGTGCTAGAGATTCGGGGCAGGGGAACACCGGGGAGCTGTTTTTT
CSARDSGQGNTGELFF
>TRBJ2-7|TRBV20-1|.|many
TGCAGTGCTACGGATGAGGCCTACGAGCAGTACTTC
CSATDEAYEQYF
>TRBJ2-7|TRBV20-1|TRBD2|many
TGCAGTGCCCAAAGAGGGACTAGCGGGAGGCCCTACGAGCAGTACTTC
CSAQRGTSGRPYEQYF
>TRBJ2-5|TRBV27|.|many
TGTGCCAGCAGTTTATCCTATAAAGCGGCCCAAGAGACCCAGTACTTC
CASSLSYKAAQETQYF
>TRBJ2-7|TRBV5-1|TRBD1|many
TGCGCCAGCAGCCTGGGTCTAGGACAGGGTCTCTACGAGCAGTACTTC
CASSLGLGQGLYEQYF
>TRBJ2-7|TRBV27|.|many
TGTGCCAGCACCCTTGGGCCGGGTCACGAGCAGTACTTC
CASTLGPGHEQYF
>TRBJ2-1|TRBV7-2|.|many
TGTGCCAGCAGCTTAACCTTAGACAATGAGCAGTTCTTC
CASSLTLDNEQFF
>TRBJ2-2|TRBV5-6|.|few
TGTGCCAGCAGCGGGGGCAGGGTTGACACCGGGGAGCTGTTTTTT
CASSGGRVDTGELFF
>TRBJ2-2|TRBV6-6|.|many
TGTGCCAGCAGTTACTCGGCAGGGGTATCCGGGGAGCTGTTTTTT
CASSYSAGVSGELFF
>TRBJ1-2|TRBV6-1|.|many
TGTGCCAGCAGGGGTCCCGGGCTATACTATGGCTACACCTTC
CASRGPGLYYGYTF
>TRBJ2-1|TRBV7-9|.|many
TGTGCCAGCAGCTTAGCGGCCGGGTATGAGCAGTTCTTC
CASSLAAGYEQFF